The present TCR beta chain was sequenced within a study of T-cell memory formation after mild COVID-19. Regarding the study as a whole: Pre-infection memory held some responding clones, suggesting pre-existing cross-reactive T cells responded.

TCRdb called the 5' RACE reads again in MiXCR, with one record for every CDR3 protein. The sample gives tens of thousands of distinct CDR3 sequences, about 7.1% of which show up once; approximately 1.5% is in the top ten. In its sample, this clonotype is medium-sized. What it binds is unknown. CDR1 and CDR2 from the germline V gene are SGHRS and YFSETQ. CDR3 length: 15 amino acids. V lost 4 bases to trimming and J lost 8 bases; unmatched junction nucleotides: 8. The receptor's source is a man aged 18 to 30 who had mild COVID-19 (a few samples of this study predate the infection). Cell type and time point are not known. The material sequenced was PBMCs or a T cell subset sorted from them (not recorded which). This sequence joins TRBV5-1 and TRBJ2-1, with 11 bases identical to TRBD1. This chain's CDR3 is CASSPGGQGAYEQFF. In nucleotides, the CDR3 is TGCGCCAGCAGCCCCGGAGGACAGGGGGCCTATGAGCAGTTCTTC.